This T cell receptor (beta chain) was sequenced during a study of shared clonotypes between healthy human individuals. Study-wide results and caveats: Sharing across four donors was highest in naive CD4 (about 5%) and lowest in memory CD8 (roughly 0.4%).

The authors split each subset's genomic DNA evenly across several immunoSEQ plates. Original handling: Junction-only immunoSEQ data arrived without quality scores, meaning filtering differed. The repertoire was sequenced with immunoSEQ multiplex PCR; TCRdb's copy has only in-frame clones and lacks some. The V and J calls and clone size come from that table; D and trimming were worked out from the DNA. The data contain about 2.1 million clones, around 93% of them singletons. Naive CD8 cells were CD45RO-negative, positively selected for CCR7, excluding terminally differentiated effector memory CD45RA+ cells. The donors were all Caucasian adults (living in Nashville, Tennessee). CDR1 and CDR2 from the germline V gene are SEHNR and FQNEAQ (reference sequence). The length of the CDR3 is 14 residues. Trimming pared 6 bases from V and 0 bases from J, leaving 9 bases between. Regarding this clone: Its antigen is not identified.

The chain has TRBV7-9 and TRBJ2-1; D is perhaps TRBD2 (5 bases). This receptor was obtained from a man younger than 35 in good health. Some clones in this sample may be carry-over from other donors' samples. Sequencing was performed on naive CD8+ T cells from PBMCs. In DNA form, the CDR3 reads TGTGCCAGCAGTTATAGCGCCTCCTACAATGAGCAGTTCTTC. Protein: CASSYSASYNEQFF.